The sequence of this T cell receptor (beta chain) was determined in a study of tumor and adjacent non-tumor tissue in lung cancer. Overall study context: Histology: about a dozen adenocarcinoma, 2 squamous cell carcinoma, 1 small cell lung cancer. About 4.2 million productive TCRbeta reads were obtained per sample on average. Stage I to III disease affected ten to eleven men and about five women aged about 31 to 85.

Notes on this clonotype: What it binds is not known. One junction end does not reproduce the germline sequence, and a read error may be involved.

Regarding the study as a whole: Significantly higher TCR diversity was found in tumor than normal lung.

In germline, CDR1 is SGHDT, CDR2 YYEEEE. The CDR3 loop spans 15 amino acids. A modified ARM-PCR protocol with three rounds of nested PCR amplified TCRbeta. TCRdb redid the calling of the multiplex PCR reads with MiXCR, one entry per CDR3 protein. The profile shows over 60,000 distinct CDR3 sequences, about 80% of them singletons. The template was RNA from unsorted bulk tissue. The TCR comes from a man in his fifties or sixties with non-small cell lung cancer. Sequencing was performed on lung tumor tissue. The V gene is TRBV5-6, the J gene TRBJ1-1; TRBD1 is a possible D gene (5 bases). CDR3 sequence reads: CTSSLLHQVAGRAFF. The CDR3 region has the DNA TGTACCAGCAGCTTGCTCCACCAGGTGGCAGGGAGGGCTTTCTTT.